The source of this T cell receptor (beta chain) is a study of shared clonotypes between healthy human individuals. The naive CD8 fraction comprised CD45RO-negative cells positively selected for CCR7 and excluded terminally differentiated effector memory CD45RA+ cells. The table came from immunoSEQ multiplex PCR; TCRdb's copy has only in-frame clones and leaves some out. This table has hundreds of thousands of clones, 98% appearing once. The CDR3 is 16 residues long. The trim removed 3 bases at V and 8 bases at J, leaving 8 bases unmatched. Germline assignment: CDR1 MDHEN and CDR2 SYDVKM. Sequenced material: naive CD8+ T cells sorted from blood. The J gene is TRBJ2-1, the V gene TRBV28, with 12 bases lining up with TRBD2. The source of this sequence is a man aged 30-40 years in good health. CDR3 region: CASSFRPSGRADEQFF. DNA of the CDR3: TGTGCCAGCAGTTTTCGTCCTAGCGGGAGGGCCGATGAGCAGTTCTTC.